The TCR beta chain described here comes from a study of shared clonotypes between healthy human individuals. Study summary: A donor's plate count was three for CD4 naive and three for CD4 memory; CD8 naive had two and CD8 memory one. General study findings and limits: The authors expected sequencing depth to affect clonotype sharing among donors. When naive CD4 clonotypes were compared across several donors, approximately 5% were shared.

Only CD45RO-negative cells positively selected for CCR7 counted as naive CD8 cells, so terminally differentiated effector memory CD45RA+ cells were excluded. Across several immunoSEQ plates, the genomic DNA of each subset was split evenly. Measured with immunoSEQ multiplex PCR; TCRdb has only the in-frame clones, and not every one. The table records fewer than 850,000 clones, 90% to 98% of them present only once. Germline CDR1 reads LNHDA; CDR2 reads SQIVND (reference sequence). Trimming took 3 bases from V and 8 from J, leaving 5 bases between them. This CDR3 spans 11 amino acids. Worth noting for this clone: Its antigen is unknown.

The clonotype comes from a man aged 25 to 45 in good health. What was sequenced was naive CD8+ T cells sorted from blood. This chain links TRBV19 with TRBJ2-1; D call uncertain. DNA for the CDR3: TGTGCCAGTAGTATCGCACATGAGCAGTTCTTC. This sequence encodes CASSIAHEQFF.